This TCR beta chain was sequenced for a study of CD8+CD57+ T cells in acquired aplastic anemia. Trimming cost V 0 bases and J 4 bases; bases outside gene matches: 9. The CDR3 length is 17 residues. The germline CDR1 and CDR2 sequences are SGHTA and FQGTGA. Genomic DNA constituted the template upon which TCR beta VDJ and CDR3 profiling was performed. TCRdb recomputed calls from the reads with MiXCR, one row per CDR3 protein. The sample shows 150,000 to 200,000 distinct CDR3 sequences, 64% of them seen only once. This clonotype was found many times. This chain uses TRBV7-3 with TRBJ2-5; 9 bases are a match to TRBD1. The sequenced material came from sorted CD4+, CD8+, or CD8+CD57+ T cells (not recorded which) from PBMCs. The TCR originated in a human donor with severe aplastic anemia or a healthy control (not recorded which). CDR3 in amino acids: CASSLTGTGIFGETQYF. CDR3 in DNA: TGTGCCAGCAGCTTAACCGGGACAGGGATTTTCGGAGAGACCCAGTACTTC.